This entry is about one TCR beta chain. TCRdb keeps only in-frame clones here, not all; method: immunoSEQ multiplex PCR. The sample consists of some 200,000 clones, approximately 80% of them appearing once. There are 15 residues in the CDR3. With 5 bases removed from V and 1 base from J, the gap between germline ends came to 15 bases. The germline V gene encodes CDR1 SGHAT and CDR2 FQNNGV. The sample is drawn from a study of blood T cell repertoires in COVID-19. Material: peripheral blood. The clonotype comes from a human donor in a cohort sampled during active COVID-19. This chain joins TRBV11-2 and TRBJ2-7; TRBD1 might be the D (6 bases). The CDR3 reads CASSPGDVSSYEQYF. The DNA for the CDR3 is TGTGCCAGCAGCCCAGGGGATGTCAGTTCCTACGAGCAGTACTTC.